One and the same sample provided the 6 T cell receptor beta chains below, sequenced in a study of shared clonotypes between healthy human individuals. TCRdb keeps only in-frame clones here, not all; method: immunoSEQ multiplex PCR. Seen here are roughly 2.6 million clones, approximately 94% observed once, and the top ten hold roughly 0.15%. Source material: naive CD4+ T cells sorted from blood. Subset denoted: CD45RA+ positively selected. Receptor source: a man aged 18-30 years in good health.

The rearrangement links TRBV30 to TRBJ1-2; perhaps TRBD1 as D (5 bases). With 3 bases removed from V and 3 bases from J, the gap between germline ends came to 11 bases. Germline-derived CDR1 and CDR2 are GTSNPN and SVGIG (reference sequence). The length of the CDR3 is 13 residues. The CDR3 DNA reads as TGTGCCTGGAGGAGGCCCAGGGACTATGGCTACACCTTC. Amino acid sequence: CAWRRPRDYGYTF.

This clone was recorded once. The chain carries TRBV18 and TRBJ2-5; D remains unclear. The CDR3 loop spans 15 amino acids. The V end lost 6 bases, the J end lost 5 bases, and 19 bases lay between the germline ends. The germline V gene encodes CDR1 KGHSH and CDR2 LQKENI. The CDR3 here is CASSLQAPTVETQYF. The CDR3 DNA reads TGTGCCAGCTCCCTTCAGGCACCCACGGTCGAGACCCAGTACTTC.

The chain combines TRBV27 with TRBJ2-7; D is perhaps TRBD1 or TRBD2 (7 bases each). The CDR3 length is 18 residues. Germline loops: CDR1 MNHEY, CDR2 SMNVEV (reference sequence). The V end was cut by 2 bases, the J end by 4 bases, with 24 bases between. CDR3: CASSLKPPRGGDSYEQYF. CDR3 bases: TGTGCCAGCAGTTTAAAGCCGCCCAGGGGGGGGGATTCATACGAGCAGTACTTC.

This chain connects TRBV7-2 to TRBJ2-1; no clear D gene. In germline, CDR1 is SGHTA, CDR2 FQGNSA. This CDR3 spans 13 amino acids. V was trimmed by 5 bases and J by 7 bases, leaving 12 bases between them. The CDR3 DNA sequence: TGTGCCAGCAGCCCCGAGTGGCAAAATGAGCAGTTCTTC. Amino acids: CASSPEWQNEQFF. The entire variable domain, with the rest obtained from reference TRBV7-2 and TRBJ2-1, is as follows: GAGVSQSPSNKVTEKGKDVELRCDPISGHTALYWYRQSLGQGLEFLIYFQGNSAPDKSGLPSDRFSAERTGGSVSTLTIQRTQQEDSAVYLCASSPEWQNEQFFGPGTRLTVL.

The chain combines TRBV7-9 with TRBJ1-5, with a tentative D call TRBD1 (6 bases). The CDR3 totals 16 residues. Germline V gene data show CDR1 as SEHNR and CDR2 as FQNEAQ (reference sequence). Trimming pared 6 bases from V and 4 bases from J, leaving 19 bases between. The CDR3 loop reads CASRIGRGVGNQPQHF. The CDR3 DNA reads as TGTGCCAGCAGAATCGGAAGGGGGGTAGGAAATCAGCCCCAGCATTTT. Looking up the rest from reference TRBV7-9 and TRBJ1-5 gives the full variable domain: DTGVSQNPRHKITKRGQNVTFRCDPISEHNRLYWYRQTLGQGPEFLTYFQNEAQLEKSRLLSDRFSAERPKGSFSTLEIQRTEQGDSAMYLCASRIGRGVGNQPQHFGDGTRLSIL.

The V call is TRBV7-2, the J call TRBJ2-3; 13 nucleotides align to TRBD2. The CDR3 extends over 15 amino acids. Germline CDR1 reads SGHTA; CDR2 reads FQGNSA. V dropped 4 bases and J dropped 12; count of bases not matched to a gene: 10. In DNA, the CDR3 is TGTGCCAGCAGCTCGTGGACTAGCGGGAGCCCTACCCAGTATTTT. Translating it yields CASSSWTSGSPTQYF.